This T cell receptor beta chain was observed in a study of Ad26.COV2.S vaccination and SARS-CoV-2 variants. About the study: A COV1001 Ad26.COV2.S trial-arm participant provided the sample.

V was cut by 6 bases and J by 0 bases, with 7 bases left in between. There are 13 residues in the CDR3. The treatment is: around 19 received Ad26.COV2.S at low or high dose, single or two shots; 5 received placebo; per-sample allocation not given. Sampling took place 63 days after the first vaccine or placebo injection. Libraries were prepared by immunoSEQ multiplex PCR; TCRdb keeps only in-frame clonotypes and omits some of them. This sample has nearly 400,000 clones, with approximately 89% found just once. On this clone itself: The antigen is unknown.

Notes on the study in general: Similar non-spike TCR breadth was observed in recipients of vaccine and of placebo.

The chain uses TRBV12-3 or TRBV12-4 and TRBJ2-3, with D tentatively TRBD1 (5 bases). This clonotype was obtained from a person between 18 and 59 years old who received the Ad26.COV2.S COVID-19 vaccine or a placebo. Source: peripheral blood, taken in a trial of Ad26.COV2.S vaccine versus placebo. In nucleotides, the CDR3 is TGTGCCAGCAGAAAGGGGAGCACAGATACGCAGTATTTT. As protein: CASRKGSTDTQYF.